The 7 T cell receptor beta chains below were found in one sample sequenced in a study of blood T cell repertoires in COVID-19. Profiled with immunoSEQ multiplex PCR; TCRdb holds only in-frame clones, not every one. The data contain hundreds of thousands of clones, roughly 90% of them singletons. Sequencing input: PBMCs or T cells enriched from blood (not recorded which). These receptor sequences come from a man in his 60s who had recovered from COVID-19.

The rearrangement uses TRBV11-3 and TRBJ1-2; 10 bases are shared with TRBD1. CDR3 length: 17 residues. Germline values: CDR1 SGHNT, CDR2 YENEEA. Unmatched junction bases numbered 8, after V lost 2 bases and J lost 2 bases. The CDR3 coding sequence is TGTGCCAGCAGCTTACCCCCTGAGACAGGGGGCAACTATGGCTACACCTTC. The encoded protein is CASSLPPETGGNYGYTF.

V and J are TRBV12-5 and TRBJ1-5; 8 bases match TRBD1. This CDR3 spans 14 amino acids. Trimming cost V 0 bases and J 5 bases; bases outside gene matches: 0. Germline CDR1 reads LGHNT; CDR2 reads FRNRAP. DNA for the CDR3: TGTGCTAGTGGTTTGGTACAGGGGGATCAGCCCCAGCATTTT. This gives the protein CASGLVQGDQPQHF.

V usage is TRBV7-3 and J usage is TRBJ2-2; no firm D call. This CDR3 has 15 residues. Germline CDR1 reads SGHTA; CDR2 reads FQGTGA. V dropped 2 bases and J dropped 5 bases, with 12 bases sitting between them. CDR3 DNA sequence: TGTGCCAGCAGCTTATTGGGCCCGGCAACCGGGGAGCTGTTTTTT. Protein sequence: CASSLLGPATGELFF.

The chain links TRBV19 to TRBJ1-6, with TRBD1 as a possible D gene (5 bases). The CDR3 is made up of 15 amino acids. V gave up 6 bases and J gave up 8 bases, with 17 bases separating them. Per germline, CDR1 LNHDA and CDR2 SQIVND (reference sequence). CDR3: CASSPNLRVHSPLHF. The CDR3 DNA reads as TGTGCCAGTAGCCCAAACCTCAGGGTTCATTCACCCCTCCACTTT.

The CDR3, as DNA: TGTGCCAGCAGCTTACAACAGACCAATAATTCACCCCTCCACTTT. This gives the protein CASSLQQTNNSPLHF. V is TRBV7-2 and J is TRBJ1-6; D unclear. This CDR3 comprises 15 residues. V lost 2 bases and J 5 bases, leaving 10 bases between the germline ends. CDR1 SGHTA and CDR2 FQGNSA come from the germline V gene. Drawing the rest from reference TRBV7-2 and TRBJ1-6, the complete variable domain is GAGVSQSPSNKVTEKGKDVELRCDPISGHTALYWYRQSLGQGLEFLIYFQGNSAPDKSGLPSDRFSAERTGGSVSTLTIQRTQQEDSAVYLCASSLQQTNNSPLHFGNGTRLTVT.

The V gene is TRBV6-2 or TRBV6-3, the J gene TRBJ2-7; tentatively, D is TRBD1 (5 bases). The CDR3 spans 14 residues. Deletions cut 2 bases from V and 3 bases from J, with 11 bases between. CDR1 and CDR2 from the germline V gene are MNHEY and SVGEGT. This chain's CDR3 is CASSYGHRLYEQYF. Here the CDR3 DNA reads TGTGCCAGCAGTTACGGACATCGGCTCTACGAGCAGTACTTC.

This sequence joins TRBV2 and TRBJ1-2; TRBD1 aligns across 11 bases. The CDR3 length is 14 residues. Per germline, CDR1 SNHLY and CDR2 FYNNEI. The junction had 7 bases not matched to a gene; V was cut back by 8 bases and J by 5 bases. The CDR3 loop reads CASRDRGARYGYTF. CDR3 coding DNA: TGTGCCAGCCGGGACAGGGGGGCTCGGTATGGCTACACCTTC.